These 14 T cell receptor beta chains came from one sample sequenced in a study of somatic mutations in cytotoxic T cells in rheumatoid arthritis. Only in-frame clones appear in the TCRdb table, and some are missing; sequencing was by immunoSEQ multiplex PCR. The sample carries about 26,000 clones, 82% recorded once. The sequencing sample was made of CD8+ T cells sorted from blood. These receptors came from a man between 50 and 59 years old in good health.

CDR3 in amino acids: CASREGGRGSVTEAFF. CDR3 DNA: TGCGCCAGCAGGGAGGGAGGCAGGGGGTCGGTCACTGAAGCTTTCTTT. The rearrangement joins TRBV5-1 to TRBJ1-1; 7 bases line up with TRBD1. With 5 bases clipped from V and 4 bases from J, the junction kept 14 bases outside the gene matches. CDR1 and CDR2 (germline): SGHRS, YFSETQ. The CDR3 is made up of 16 amino acids.

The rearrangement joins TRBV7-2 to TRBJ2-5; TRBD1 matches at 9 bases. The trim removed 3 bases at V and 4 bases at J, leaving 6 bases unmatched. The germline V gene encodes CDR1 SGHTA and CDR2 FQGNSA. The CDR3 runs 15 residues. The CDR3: CASSFPGTGSETQYF. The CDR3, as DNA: TGTGCCAGCAGCTTCCCCGGGACAGGGTCAGAGACCCAGTACTTC.

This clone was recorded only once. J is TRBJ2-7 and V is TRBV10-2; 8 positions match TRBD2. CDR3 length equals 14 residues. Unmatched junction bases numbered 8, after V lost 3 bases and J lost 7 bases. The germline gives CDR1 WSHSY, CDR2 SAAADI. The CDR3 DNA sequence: TGCGCCAGCAGTGACCGTGGACTAGCCCTAGAGCAGTACTTC. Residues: CASSDRGLALEQYF.

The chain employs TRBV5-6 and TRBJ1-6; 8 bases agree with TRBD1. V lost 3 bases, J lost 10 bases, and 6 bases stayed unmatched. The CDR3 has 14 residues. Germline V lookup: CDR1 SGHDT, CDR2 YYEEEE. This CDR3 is CASSWTGSISPLHF. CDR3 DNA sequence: TGTGCCAGCAGCTGGACAGGGTCGATCTCACCCCTCCACTTT. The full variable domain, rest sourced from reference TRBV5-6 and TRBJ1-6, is DAGVTQSPTHLIKTRGQQVTLRCSPKSGHDTVSWYQQALGQGPQFIFQYYEEEERQRGNFPDRFSGHQFPNYSSELNVNALLLGDSALYLCASSWTGSISPLHFGNGTRLTVT.

This chain's CDR3 is CASSQDVGQGWGTQYF. The CDR3 nucleotides read TGCGCCAGCAGCCAAGATGTGGGACAGGGATGGGGTACGCAGTATTTT. This sequence joins TRBV4-1 and TRBJ2-3; 9 bases agree with TRBD1. From germline, CDR1 is MGHRA and CDR2 YSYEKL. The CDR3 has 16 amino acids. J lost 8 bases, V lost 0 bases, and 9 bases had no gene match.

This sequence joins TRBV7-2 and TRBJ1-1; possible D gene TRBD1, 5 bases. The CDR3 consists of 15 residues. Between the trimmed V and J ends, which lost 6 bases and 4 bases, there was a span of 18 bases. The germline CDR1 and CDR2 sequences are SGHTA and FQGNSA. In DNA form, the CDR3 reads TGTGCCAGCAGTCTTCCGGGGCCCCCTTTCACTGAAGCTTTCTTT. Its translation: CASSLPGPPFTEAFF.

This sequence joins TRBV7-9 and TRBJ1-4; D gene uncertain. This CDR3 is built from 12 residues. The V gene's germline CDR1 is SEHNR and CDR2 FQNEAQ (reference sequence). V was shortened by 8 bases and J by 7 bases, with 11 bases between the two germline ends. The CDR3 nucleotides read TGTGCCAGCCGTAAAGGAGGTGAAAAACTGTTTTTT. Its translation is CASRKGGEKLFF.

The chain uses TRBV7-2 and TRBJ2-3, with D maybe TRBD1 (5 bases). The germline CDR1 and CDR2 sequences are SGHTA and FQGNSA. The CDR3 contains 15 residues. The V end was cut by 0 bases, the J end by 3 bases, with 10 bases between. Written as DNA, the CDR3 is TGTGCCAGCAGCTTAGCGGGGCAGTTTACAGATACGCAGTATTTT. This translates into CASSLAGQFTDTQYF.

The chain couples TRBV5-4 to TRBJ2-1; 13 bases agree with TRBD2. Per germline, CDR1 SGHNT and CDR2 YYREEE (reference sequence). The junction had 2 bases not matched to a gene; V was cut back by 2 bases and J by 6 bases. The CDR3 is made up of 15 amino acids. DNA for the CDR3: TGTGCCAGCAGCTTCGGACTAGCGGGAGCCAATGAGCAGTTCTTC. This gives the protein CASSFGLAGANEQFF.

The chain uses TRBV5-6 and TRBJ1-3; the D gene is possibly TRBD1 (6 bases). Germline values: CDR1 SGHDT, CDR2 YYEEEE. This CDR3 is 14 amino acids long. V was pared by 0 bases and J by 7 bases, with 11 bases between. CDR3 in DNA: TGTGCCAGCAGCTTGGGGCAGGGGAAGAACACCATATATTTT. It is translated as CASSLGQGKNTIYF.

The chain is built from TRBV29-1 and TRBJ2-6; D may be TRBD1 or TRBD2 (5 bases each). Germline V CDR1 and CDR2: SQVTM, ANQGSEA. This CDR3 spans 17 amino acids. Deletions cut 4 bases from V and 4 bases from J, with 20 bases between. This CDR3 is CSVVGNSKGTGANVLTF. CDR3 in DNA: TGCAGCGTTGTCGGAAACAGTAAGGGGACGGGGGCCAACGTCCTGACTTTC.

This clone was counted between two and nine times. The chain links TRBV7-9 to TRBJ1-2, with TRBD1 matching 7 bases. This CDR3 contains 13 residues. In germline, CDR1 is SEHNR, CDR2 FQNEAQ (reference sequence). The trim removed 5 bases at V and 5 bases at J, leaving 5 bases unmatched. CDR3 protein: CASSVGQVYGYTF. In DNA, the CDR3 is TGTGCCAGCAGCGTAGGACAGGTGTATGGCTACACCTTC.

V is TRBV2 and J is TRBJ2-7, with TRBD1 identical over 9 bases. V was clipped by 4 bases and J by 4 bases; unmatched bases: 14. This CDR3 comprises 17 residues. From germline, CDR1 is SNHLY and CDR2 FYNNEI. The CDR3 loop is CASSARARDRARYEQYF. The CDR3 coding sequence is TGTGCCAGCAGTGCGAGGGCCCGGGACAGGGCCCGTTACGAGCAGTACTTC.

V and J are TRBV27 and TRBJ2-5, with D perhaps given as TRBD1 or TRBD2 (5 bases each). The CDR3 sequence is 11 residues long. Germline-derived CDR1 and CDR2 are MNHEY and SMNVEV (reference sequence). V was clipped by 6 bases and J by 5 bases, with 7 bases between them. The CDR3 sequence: CASRWGETQYF. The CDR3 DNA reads TGTGCCAGCAGGTGGGGGGAGACCCAGTACTTC.